This T cell receptor (beta chain) was retrieved from a study of CD8+ T cells in alopecia areata. Study as a whole: Patients received oral tofacitinib, 5 to 10 mg twice daily, for moderate-to-severe alopecia areata. Study-wide points: Compared with normal scalp, lesional scalp had higher clonality and more expanded CD8+ clones. Possibly because of HLA-related factors, TCR sharing was less clear across patients than in mice.

Treatment given: oral pan-JAK inhibitor, 5-10 mg twice daily. RNA was extracted and reverse transcribed into cDNA as the sequencing template. Only in-frame clones appear in the TCRdb table, and some are missing; sequencing was by immunoSEQ multiplex PCR. The sample contains around 200,000 clones, roughly 64% of which appear only once. The CDR3 is made up of 13 amino acids. CDR1 SGHDN and CDR2 FVKESK come from the germline V gene. With V trimmed by 3 bases and J by 15 bases, 8 bases remained unmatched. Comment on this clone: The target antigen is unknown.

The sequences come from CD4+ T cells sorted from blood, collected at week 4, from a patient treated with tofacitinib. The chain carries TRBV14 and TRBJ1-6; 7 bases map to TRBD1. The TCR was taken from a human donor with alopecia areata. The CDR3 spells CASSHSTGTVLHF. In DNA, the CDR3 is TGTGCCAGCAGCCACTCGACTGGGACAGTCCTCCACTTT.